The following is a T cell receptor (beta chain) sequence with its context. Trimming took off 3 bases at V and 0 bases at J, with 16 bases between the two ends. The CDR3 consists of 17 residues. Germline lookup yields CDR1 SGDLS and CDR2 YYNGEE. As processed by the authors: For nucleated cells, counts were estimated from reference gene primer amplification. Only in-frame clones appear in the TCRdb table, and some are missing; sequencing was by immunoSEQ multiplex PCR. V and J calls and clone size are as listed in that table; D and trimming were resolved from the DNA. The sample holds about 250,000 clones; about 86% are singletons and the top ten take around 5.4%. This sample stems from a study of blood T cell repertoires in COVID-19. Study-wide context: Samples taken during acute and convalescent COVID-19 were collected in the United States, Italy and Spain. Sample material is recorded as cDNA or gDNA derived from T cells, B-cell-depleted T cells, or PBMCs.

The receptor's source is a man aged 80 or over with acute or convalescent COVID-19. V is TRBV9 and J is TRBJ2-1; a weak D match, TRBD1 (6 bases). Sequencing used peripheral blood. CDR3 in DNA: TGTGCCAGCAGCGGAGGGGGAGTGACGGCCTCCTACAATGAGCAGTTCTTC. Translation: CASSGGGVTASYNEQFF. Based on the CDR3 plus reference TRBV9 and TRBJ2-1, the full variable domain is DSGVTQTPKHLITATGQRVTLRCSPRSGDLSVYWYQQSLDQGLQFLIQYYNGEERAKGNILERFSAQQFPDLHSELNLSSLELGDSALYFCASSGGGVTASYNEQFFGPGTRLTVL.